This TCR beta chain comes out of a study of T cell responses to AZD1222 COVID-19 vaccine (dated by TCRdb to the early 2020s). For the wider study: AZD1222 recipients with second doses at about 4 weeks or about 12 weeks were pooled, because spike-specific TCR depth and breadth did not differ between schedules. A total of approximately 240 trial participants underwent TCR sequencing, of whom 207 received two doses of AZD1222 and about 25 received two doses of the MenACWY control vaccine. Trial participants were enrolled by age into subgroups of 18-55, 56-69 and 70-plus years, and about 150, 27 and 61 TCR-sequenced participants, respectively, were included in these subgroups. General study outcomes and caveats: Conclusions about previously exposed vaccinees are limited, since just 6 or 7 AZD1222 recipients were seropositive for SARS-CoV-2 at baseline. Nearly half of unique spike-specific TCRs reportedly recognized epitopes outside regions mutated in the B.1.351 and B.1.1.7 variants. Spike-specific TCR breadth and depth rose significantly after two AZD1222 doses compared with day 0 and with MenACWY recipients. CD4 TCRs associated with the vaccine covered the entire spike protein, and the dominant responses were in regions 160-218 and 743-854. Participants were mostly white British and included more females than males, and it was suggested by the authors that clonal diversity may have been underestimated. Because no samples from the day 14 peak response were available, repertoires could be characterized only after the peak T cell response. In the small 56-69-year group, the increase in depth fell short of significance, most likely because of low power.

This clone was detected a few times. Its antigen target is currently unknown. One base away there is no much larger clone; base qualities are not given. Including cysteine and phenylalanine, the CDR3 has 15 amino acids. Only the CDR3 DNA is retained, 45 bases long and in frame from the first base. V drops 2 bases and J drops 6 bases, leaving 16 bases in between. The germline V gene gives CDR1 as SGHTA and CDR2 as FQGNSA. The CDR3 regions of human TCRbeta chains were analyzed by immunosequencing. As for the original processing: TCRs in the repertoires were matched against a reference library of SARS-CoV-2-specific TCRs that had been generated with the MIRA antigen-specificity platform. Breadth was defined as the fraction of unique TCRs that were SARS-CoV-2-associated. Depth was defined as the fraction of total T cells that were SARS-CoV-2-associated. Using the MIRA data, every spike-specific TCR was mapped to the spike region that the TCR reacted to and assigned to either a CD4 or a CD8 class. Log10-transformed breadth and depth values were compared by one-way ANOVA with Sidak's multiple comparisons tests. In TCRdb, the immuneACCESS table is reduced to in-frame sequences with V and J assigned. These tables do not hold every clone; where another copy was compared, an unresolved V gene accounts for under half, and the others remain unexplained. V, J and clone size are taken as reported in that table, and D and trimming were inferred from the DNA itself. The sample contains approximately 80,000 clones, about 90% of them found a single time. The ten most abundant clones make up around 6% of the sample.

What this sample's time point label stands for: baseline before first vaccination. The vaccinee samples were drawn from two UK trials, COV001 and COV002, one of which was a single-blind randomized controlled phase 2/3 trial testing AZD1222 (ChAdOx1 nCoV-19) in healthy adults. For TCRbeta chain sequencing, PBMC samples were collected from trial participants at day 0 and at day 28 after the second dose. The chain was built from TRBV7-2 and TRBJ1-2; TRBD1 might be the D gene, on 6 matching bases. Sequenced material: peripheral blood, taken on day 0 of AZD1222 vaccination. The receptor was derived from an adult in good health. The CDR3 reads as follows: CASSLSPGEFHGYTF. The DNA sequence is TGTGCCAGCAGCTTAAGTCCAGGGGAGTTCCATGGCTACACCTTC.